A selection of T cell receptor beta chains follows, all from one sample in a study of cytomegalovirus exposure and HLA in healthy donors. The data were produced by immunoSEQ multiplex PCR, yet TCRdb's version contains in-frame clones alone and is incomplete. Of fewer than 250,000 clones in the sample, 65% to 80% were seen once. Sequences were obtained from PBMCs. These receptors came from a man aged 35 to 55 in good health and CMV-seronegative. Both conserved end residues are part of each CDR3. Each record gives: CDR3 protein, CDR3 DNA, J gene, clone size, V gene, D gene. A D gene is named only where the DNA matches it firmly. Where a row states a size, it is once, few, many or the class of an expanded clone; other rows omit it.

CASSQGPDRAMFF,TGCGCCAGCAGCCAAGGCCCGGACAGGGCTATGTTCTTC,TRBJ2-1,-,TRBV4-1,TRBD1
CASTPLGTSGNNEQFF,TGTGCCAGCACCCCCCTTGGGACTAGCGGGAACAATGAGCAGTTCTTC,TRBJ2-1,-,TRBV7-3,TRBD2
CASSLGQGGPEQYF,TGTGCCAGCAGTTTAGGACAGGGAGGACCCGAGCAGTACTTC,TRBJ2-7,-,TRBV27,TRBD1
CASSPRRTANYGYTF,TGTGCCAGCAGCCCCAGGCGGACAGCTAACTATGGCTACACCTTC,TRBJ1-2,once,TRBV27,-
CASSQFQGDPQHF,TGCGCCAGCAGCCAATTTCAAGGGGATCCCCAGCATTTT,TRBJ1-5,-,TRBV4-1,-
CASTLYSSGDITYEQYF,TGTGCCAGCACCCTTTACTCCTCCGGGGACATTACTTACGAGCAGTACTTC,TRBJ2-7,few,TRBV7-6,-
CASRSEGQGSYGYTF,TGTGCCAGCAGATCCGAGGGACAGGGGTCCTATGGCTACACCTTC,TRBJ1-2,-,TRBV27,TRBD1
CASSLPRGERGTDTQYF,TGTGCCAGCAGCCTACCCCGGGGGGAGAGGGGCACAGATACGCAGTATTTT,TRBJ2-3,-,TRBV7-2,TRBD2
CASSFLAGGYEQYF,TGTGCCAGCAGTTTCCTAGCGGGAGGCTACGAGCAGTACTTC,TRBJ2-7,once,TRBV27,TRBD2
CASSQRGLAGASYNEQFF,TGTGCCAGCAGCCAACGGGGATTAGCGGGGGCCTCCTACAATGAGCAGTTCTTC,TRBJ2-1,-,TRBV4-2,TRBD2
CASSSIPGLGNQPQHF,TGCGCCAGCAGCTCAATCCCGGGACTGGGGAATCAGCCCCAGCATTTT,TRBJ1-5,-,TRBV4-1,-
CASSPPYSGTEAFF,TGTGCCAGCTCACCCCCGTATTCGGGCACTGAAGCTTTCTTT,TRBJ1-1,-,TRBV18,-
CASSLRSGRRGGEKLFF,TGTGCCAGCAGTTTAAGATCGGGCCGGAGGGGAGGTGAAAAACTGTTTTTT,TRBJ1-4,-,TRBV28,-
CASSLNLGSGNTIYF,TGTGCCAGCAGCCTCAACCTCGGGTCTGGAAACACCATATATTTT,TRBJ1-3,-,TRBV9,-
CASSSKKSGSTEAFF,TGCGCCAGCAGCTCCAAGAAATCGGGGAGCACTGAAGCTTTCTTT,TRBJ1-1,-,TRBV4-1,-
CASSVRGTGLYEQYF,TGTGCCAGCAGCGTCCGCGGGACAGGACTCTACGAGCAGTACTTC,TRBJ2-7,once,TRBV7-9,TRBD1
CASSVEGVTGANVLTF,TGTGCCAGCAGCGTAGAAGGGGTAACTGGGGCCAACGTCCTGACTTTC,TRBJ2-6,-,TRBV9,-
CSARQGGYTF,TGCAGTGCACGACAGGGTGGCTACACCTTC,TRBJ1-2,few,TRBV20-1,TRBD1
CASSLSLTETQYF,TGTGCCAGCAGCTTAAGCCTAACGGAGACCCAGTACTTC,TRBJ2-5,-,TRBV7-3,-
CASSHLGTMNEQFF,TGTGCCAGCAGCCACCTTGGGACTATGAATGAGCAGTTCTTC,TRBJ2-1,few,TRBV7-6,TRBD2
CASSQRLVINEQFF,TGTGCCAGCAGCCAACGGCTAGTAATAAATGAGCAGTTCTTC,TRBJ2-1,-,TRBV14,-
CAIRSTGAGNTIYF,TGTGCCATCAGGTCGACAGGAGCTGGAAACACCATATATTTT,TRBJ1-3,-,TRBV10-3,-
CASSDQSGGPYNEQFF,TGTGCCAGTAGTGATCAAAGCGGGGGACCCTACAATGAGCAGTTCTTC,TRBJ2-1,few,TRBV19,TRBD2
CASSIDLLGSGSTFEETQYF,TGTGCCAGTAGTATAGATCTATTAGGGAGCGGGAGTACGTTCGAGGAGACCCAGTACTTC,TRBJ2-5,-,TRBV19,TRBD2
CASSLRTGSTEAFF,TGTGCCAGCAGTTTACGGACAGGGAGCACTGAAGCTTTCTTT,TRBJ1-1,-,TRBV27,TRBD1
CASSTPGQLGANVLTF,TGTGCCAGTAGTACCCCAGGACAGCTAGGGGCCAACGTCCTGACTTTC,TRBJ2-6,-,TRBV19,-
CASRPRTGGFWSPLHF,TGTGCCAGCCGCCCCCGGACAGGGGGTTTTTGGTCACCCCTCCACTTT,TRBJ1-6,few,TRBV14,TRBD1
CASSLEGLGPNEQYF,TGCGCCAGCAGCTTGGAAGGACTCGGCCCCAACGAGCAGTACTTC,TRBJ2-7,-,TRBV5-1,-
CASSPPGGAYYGYTF,TGTGCCAGCTCACCACCCGGGGGGGCGTACTATGGCTACACCTTC,TRBJ1-2,few,TRBV18,-
CASSLSGIATNEKLFF,TGTGCCAGCAGTTTATCAGGGATTGCAACTAATGAAAAACTGTTTTTT,TRBJ1-4,-,TRBV28,-
CASSEEGTSGRSEQYF,TGTGCCAGCAGTGAAGAGGGGACTAGCGGGAGATCCGAGCAGTACTTC,TRBJ2-7,-,TRBV2,TRBD2
CASSPFGAGRGVGANVLTF,TGTGCCAGCAGCCCCTTTGGCGCAGGCAGGGGTGTTGGGGCCAACGTCCTGACTTTC,TRBJ2-6,-,TRBV7-8,-
CASSQVGRGSYNEQFF,TGTGCCAGCAGCCAAGTGGGGCGGGGCTCCTACAATGAGCAGTTCTTC,TRBJ2-1,-,TRBV14,-
CASSPRSMEANTEAFF,TGTGCCAGCTCACCCCGTAGTATGGAGGCGAACACTGAAGCTTTCTTT,TRBJ1-1,-,TRBV18,-
CASSGGRNNYGYTF,TGTGCCAGCAGTGGCGGGCGCAATAACTATGGCTACACCTTC,TRBJ1-2,-,TRBV2,-
CSSSVGQGADTGELFF,TGTTCCAGCAGCGTCGGACAGGGGGCTGACACCGGGGAGCTGTTTTTT,TRBJ2-2,-,TRBV7-9,TRBD1
CASSMIGTGIYEQYF,TGTGCCAGCAGCATGATCGGGACAGGTATCTACGAGCAGTACTTC,TRBJ2-7,-,TRBV27,TRBD1
CASDTGGLQETQYF,TGTGCTAGCGACACTGGAGGGCTACAAGAGACCCAGTACTTC,TRBJ2-5,-,TRBV9,-
CASSYVQGTGNTIYF,TGTGCCAGCAGTTATGTACAGGGAACTGGAAACACCATATATTTT,TRBJ1-3,-,TRBV6-5,-
CASSQELQVNEQFF,TGTGCCAGCAGCCAAGAGCTCCAGGTCAATGAGCAGTTCTTC,TRBJ2-1,-,TRBV14,-
CASSLDGTSRKEQYF,TGTGCCAGCAGCTTAGATGGGACTAGTCGGAAAGAGCAGTACTTC,TRBJ2-7,-,TRBV7-2,TRBD2
CASSDGSYEQYF,TGTGCCAGCAGTGACGGGTCCTACGAGCAGTACTTC,TRBJ2-7,-,TRBV6-1,-
CATEEMAGANVLTF,TGTGCCACCGAGGAGATGGCAGGGGCCAACGTCCTGACTTTC,TRBJ2-6,-,TRBV15,-
CASSLGRVGLGEQFF,TGCGCCAGCAGCTTAGGCAGGGTGGGATTAGGTGAGCAGTTCTTC,TRBJ2-1,few,TRBV5-1,-
CASSPTGASGNTIYF,TGTGCCAGCTCACCCACAGGGGCGTCTGGAAACACCATATATTTT,TRBJ1-3,-,TRBV18,TRBD1
CASSFGTGWVQTTEAFF,TGTGCCAGCAGCTTTGGAACAGGGTGGGTGCAAACGACTGAAGCTTTCTTT,TRBJ1-1,-,TRBV7-2,-
CASSPAIAGVETQYF,TGCGCCAGCAGCCCAGCGATAGCGGGGGTGGAGACCCAGTACTTC,TRBJ2-5,-,TRBV4-1,TRBD2
CASSIQIQGNSYNSPLHF,TGTGCCAGTAGTATACAGATCCAGGGAAACTCCTATAATTCACCCCTCCACTTT,TRBJ1-6,-,TRBV19,-